The T cell receptor beta chain described here comes from a study of shared clonotypes between healthy human individuals (dated by TCRdb to 2020 to 2021). General notes on the study: A couple of women and a few men aged 18 to 49 years were included in the cohort. For each donor, three plates each were used for CD4 naive and CD4 memory, two plates were used for CD8 naive, and one plate was used for CD8 memory. To estimate repertoire size and how much clonotype sharing occurs between individuals, the study deeply sequenced the blood TCR repertoires of five healthy adults. Libraries were prepared and TCR repertoires were sequenced by different laboratories using diverse techniques, in order to increase sequencing depth and limit assay-specific biases. Per donor, leukapheresis produced somewhere between about 0.9 and 10 billion PBMCs. What the work shows at the level of the full study, not this receptor alone: Compared with non-shared clonotypes, clonotypes shared by all four sorted-subset donors had higher generation probabilities. Pairwise subsampling led to the expectation that sequencing depth would affect the degree of clonotype sharing among donors. The small number of donors limited the genetic and exposure-history diversity represented. Estimated clonotype richness was generally larger for naive than for memory subsets. Sampling was limited to blood, and TCR repertoires in tissue likely differ from TCR repertoires in blood. Even with the large sequencing depth, rarefaction of the sorted-subset datasets indicated that sequencing was incomplete. Across a handful of donors, around 5% of naive CD4, roughly 3.8% of naive CD8, about 2.3% of memory CD4, and approximately 0.4% of memory CD8 clonotypes were shared.

Donors were healthy HIV-negative adults with no recently reported acute infections or vaccinations. Every donor was a Caucasian adult living in Nashville, Tennessee, USA. CD4+ T cells were enriched by magnetic negative selection; naive cells were then positively selected on CD45RA, and the negative fraction formed the memory subset. Blood was collected by leukapheresis, and PBMCs were isolated by Ficoll-Histopaque density gradient centrifugation and then cryopreserved in liquid nitrogen vapor phase. Analytical flow cytometry was used to check the purity and quantity of every magnetically sorted T cell population. From each sorted fraction, genomic DNA was isolated and quantified by UV absorbance on a Nanodrop 2000c. CDR1 and CDR2 are read off the germline V gene as MDHEN and SYDVKM. The CDR3 runs 12 amino acids, cysteine and phenylalanine included. CDR3 DNA only is kept here, 36 bases in frame from base 1. Trimming removed 6 bases from V and 3 bases from J, leaving 9 bases between the germline ends.

For this clone: Its antigen is still unknown. No qualities accompany the bases; no much larger clone lies one base away. Other DNA sequences within the sample encode an identical CDR3.

TCR CDR3 regions were amplified from genomic DNA by multiplex PCR using the deep immunoSEQ assay. Genomic DNA extracted from each cell subset was distributed evenly over all wells of several immunoSEQ 96-well plates, and each plate served as one replicate. For sorted subsets, approximately 210 ng genomic DNA, equal to tens of thousands of T cell genomes, was loaded into each replicate PCR. Purified libraries were measured with a Qubit 3.0 fluorometer, size-checked on a Bioanalyzer 2100, and measured again with the KAPA Library Quantification kit. A separate single-read 150-cycle Illumina NextSeq 550 flow cell was used to sequence each immunoSEQ 96-well plate. Per the authors' processing: The immunoSEQ output contained only junctional sequences without quality scores, so filtering could not match that applied to full-length reads. To assign V/J genes and CDR3, sequences were annotated using PyIR, a Python wrapper for IgBLAST v1.9, with IMGT germline references. Any read was removed if the V/J assignment was weak (E-value above 1e-6), the CDR3 was missing, or the read contained stop codons, out-of-frame junctions, or ambiguous translated residues. V3J clonotypes were defined by identical inferred V gene, J gene, and CDR3 amino acid sequence. The percentage overlap between two repertoires was calculated by dividing the number of shared unique clonotypes by the size of the smaller repertoire. Three approaches were used to assess repertoire richness: RTK rarefaction, the Chao1 estimator, and Recon v2.1 estimates of unobserved clonotypes. Generation probabilities were computed with OLGA for all TCRbeta clonotypes obtained by the gDNA method from a handful of donors. TCRdb retrieved this table from immuneACCESS and kept in-frame rearrangements only. Not all clones are present; in checked studies, unresolved V genes account for under half, and no reason is known for the remainder. V and J calls and clone size are as listed in that table; D and trimming were resolved from the DNA. This sample comprises about 2.5 million clones, roughly 92% of them detected only once. 0.37% of the sample goes to the ten largest clones.

The sequenced sample was naive CD4+ T cells from PBMCs. The sample's cell subset or site, from its label and the paper: CD45RA+ positively selected. This sequence uses TRBV28 and TRBJ2-7; the D gene is unclear. The clonotype originates from a man aged 18-30 years in good health. Some clones in this sample may be carry-over from other donors' samples. The DNA sequence is given as TGTGCCAGCAGGTCACAAGGCTACGAGCAGTACTTC. This encodes CASRSQGYEQYF. Joined to the reference TRBV28 and TRBJ2-7 proteins, this CDR3 gives the full variable domain: DVKVTQSSRYLVKRTGEKVFLECVQDMDHENMFWYRQDPGLGLRLIYFSYDVKMKEKGDIPEGYSVSREKKERFSLILESASTNQTSMYLCASRSQGYEQYFGPGTRLTVT.